What follows is one T cell receptor (beta chain) and its context. Its recognized antigen is unknown. Base qualities are not at hand, and no much larger clone is one base apart. The sample contains more than one DNA sequence encoding this CDR3. Including the terminal cysteine and phenylalanine, the CDR3 comprises 14 residues. Just the 42-base CDR3 DNA is kept, in frame starting at base 1. The V end gives up 4 bases and the J end 2 bases, leaving 4 bases in the junction not matched to a gene. Sequences SGHRS (CDR1) and YFSETQ (CDR2) are obtained from the germline V gene. Libraries were prepared through the immunoSEQ multiplex PCR assay. TCRdb obtained this table from immuneACCESS and retained in-frame rearrangements with V and J assigned. These tables miss some clones; where compared with another copy, unresolved V genes account for less than half of the shortfall, and the remainder is unexplained. The sample has 500,000 to 550,000 clones on record, about 84% of them singletons. The top ten clones comprise 0.01% to 0.015% of the sample.

The data were taken from a study of shared T cell receptors in the human thymus (dated by TCRdb to the early 2020s). A note on the overall study: The study examined how self-reactive, shared T-cell receptor alpha chains are generated in the human thymus.

This sample was also put to use in a study of human thymus T cells. According to the second study: Donors were immunologically healthy infants undergoing open corrective cardiac surgery for congenital heart defects in Finland. The thymus tissue came from surgical resects taken out during corrective cardiac surgery. Biased V and J gene segment usage appeared to be present in both thymic and peripheral blood repertoires. According to the related research, thymic TCR repertoires were highly overlapping among unrelated individuals. TCR alpha and beta repertoires from roughly 8 infant thymus samples and a few related peripheral blood samples were characterized in the study. The infant donors were roughly 7 to 244 days old, and the cohort included a handful of males and a couple of females. Thymocytes were released mechanically from tissue and stored at -70 °C as pellets of about 8.5-31 million cells. Genomic DNA was extracted from frozen cell pellets with a QIAsymphony instrument. The immunoSEQ multiplex PCR assay was used to amplify the TCRB and TCRAD loci from a standardized quantity of quality-controlled genomic DNA. Amplicons spanned the V(D)J region at a length sufficient to cover the CDR3 and identify V and J genes. The amplicons were sequenced on an Illumina platform via the commercial immunoSEQ service. Primer bias and sequencing errors were corrected as previously described, and TCRAD and TCRB were defined on the basis of the IMGT database. The repertoires were analysed using immunoSEQ Analyzer 3.0 and VDJTools for basic statistics, V/J segment usage, diversity estimates, rarefaction and pairwise overlap. Diversity was estimated with Chao1, ChaoE, Efron-Thisted, Shannon and inverse Simpson indices, and also on datasets down-sampled to the smallest sample. Repertoire overlap was determined by strict matching of CDR3 nucleotide sequence, V gene and J gene, and Jaccard-based multidimensional scaling clustering was applied. Thymus samples yielded on average roughly 810,000 unique TCRB clonotypes, compared with about 80,000 from blood samples.

This chain joins TRBV5-1 to TRBJ1-2, and TRBD1 matches 8 of the central bases. Sequencing input: thymocytes. The sequence was obtained from a boy in the first two years of life with a congenital heart defect. Donor details come from another sample of the same person, matched by shared clones. The CDR3 protein is CASSPRTGNYGYTF. In nucleotides, the sequence is TGCGCCAGCAGCCCGCGGACAGGGAACTATGGCTACACCTTC.